This record concerns one TCR beta chain sequence. Its antigen is currently unknown. Germline loops: CDR1 MGHRA, CDR2 YSYEKL. The length of the CDR3 is 17 residues. The ends lost 4 bases at V and 4 bases at J; junction bases unmatched: 13. The record originates from a study of post-analysis software for immune sequencing data. Study as a whole: Included among the disease courses, which were recorded for the cohort, were relapsing-remitting, secondary progressive and progressive-relapsing multiple sclerosis.

Built from TCR beta cDNA, the libraries had unique molecular identifiers in them. TCRdb re-called the PCR reads with MiXCR, one entry per CDR3 protein. The sample lists some 370,000 distinct CDR3 sequences, about a third occurring once. Whole-study results and caveats: Controls had lower frequencies than patients of 4 or 5 TRBV segments, which included TRBV5-6, TRBV5-1 and TRBV20-1. When the samples were clustered directly with F measure, those that had been prepared in the same batch showed strong co-clustering.

V and J are TRBV4-1 and TRBJ2-1; 7 bases agree with TRBD1. Sequenced: blood. The receptor's source is a girl aged 10 to 17 with multiple sclerosis. CDR3 nucleotides: TGCGCCAGCAGCCGGACGAACGGACAGGAGTTATACAATGAGCAGTTCTTC. Protein: CASSRTNGQELYNEQFF.